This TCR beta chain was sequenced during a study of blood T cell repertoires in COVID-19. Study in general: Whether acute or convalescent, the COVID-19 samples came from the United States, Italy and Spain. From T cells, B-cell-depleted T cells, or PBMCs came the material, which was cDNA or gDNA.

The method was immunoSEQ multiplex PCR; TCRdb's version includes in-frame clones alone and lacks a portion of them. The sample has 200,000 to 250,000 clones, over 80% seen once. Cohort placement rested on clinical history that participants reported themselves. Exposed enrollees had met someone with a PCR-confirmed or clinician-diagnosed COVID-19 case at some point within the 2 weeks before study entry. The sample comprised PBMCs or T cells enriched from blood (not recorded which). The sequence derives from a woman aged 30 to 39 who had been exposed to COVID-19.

In DNA form, the CDR3 reads TGTGCCAGTAGCACTTCGATGTTTGAGACCCAGTACTTC. This sequence encodes CASSTSMFETQYF. The chain joins TRBV19 to TRBJ2-5, with D unclear. Deletions cut 6 bases from V and 5 bases from J, with 13 bases between. There are 13 residues in the CDR3. CDR1 is LNHDA, CDR2 SQIVND, per germline (reference sequence).